The present T cell receptor (beta chain) was sequenced within a study of OX40 agonist ivuxolimab in advanced cancers. About the full investigation: Ivuxolimab was an agonistic, fully human IgG2 monoclonal antibody directed against OX40 (CD134), a costimulatory receptor. Partial responses were achieved by three dose-escalation patients, of whom one had hepatocellular carcinoma and two had cutaneous melanoma. Peripheral TCRbeta sequencing was intended to test whether TCR sequence diversity was altered and clonal T-cell expansion was caused by ivuxolimab. Patients were allowed to have had prior anti-PD-1, anti-PD-L1 or anti-CTLA-4 therapy, and approximately 43% of the dose-escalation patients had previously received checkpoint inhibitors. Intravenous ivuxolimab was administered to patients every 2 weeks at six dose levels: 0.01, 0.1, 0.3, 1.5, 3 and 10 mg/kg. In the dose-escalation cohort, 75% to 85% of patients were male, and the mean age was around 60 years with a range of about 20 to 79. Among the roughly 50 dose-escalation patients, around 20 had hepatocellular carcinoma, around 15 melanoma, 9 renal cell carcinoma and 9 head and neck cancer. The paper covers the monotherapy dose-escalation part of the phase I ivuxolimab trial, which included N ≈ 57 patients.

Patients with autoimmune disease history or receiving systemic immunosuppression were excluded from the trial. Peripheral blood for TCR sequencing was collected from all dose cohorts at baseline, on cycle 4 day 1, and on cycle 7 day 1. Samples came from an open-label, multicenter, first-in-human phase I dose-escalation trial of ivuxolimab. The trial enrolled adults with locally advanced or metastatic head and neck squamous cell, hepatocellular, melanoma or renal cell carcinoma. Before TCR sequencing, CD4+ T cells and CD8+ T cells from peripheral blood were sorted into separate populations. Paper-wide results and their limitations: Clonal expansion of both CD4+ and CD8+ blood T cells was observed from baseline to week 6 at doses 0.1 to 3.0 mg/kg. In the 0.1-3.0 mg/kg groups, partial responders were among the patients with the lowest normalized peripheral clonal expansion, particularly in CD8+ T cells. The antigen specificity of the clonally expanded peripheral T cells was not determined. Low levels of normalized T-cell clonal expansion were also seen in some patients who did not respond. After ivuxolimab, more expanded clones were found on average in CD8+ T cells than in CD4+ T cells.

For sequencing of the TCRbeta CDR3 region, genomic DNA was extracted from the sorted cells. TCRbeta CDR3 regions were sequenced using the immunoSEQ Assay. The table was pulled from immuneACCESS by TCRdb, which kept in-frame rearrangements only. Such tables lose some clones; where checked, under half of the loss comes from unresolved V genes, and the rest has no known cause. Present in this sample are tens of thousands of clones, 94% of which were seen just once. Roughly 20% of the sample is in the top ten clones. From cysteine to phenylalanine, the CDR3 is 15 amino acids long. Only the CDR3 DNA stays, 45 bases, in frame from base 1. Looking up the germline V gene yields CDR1 MNHNS and CDR2 SASEGT. At the junction V is shortened by 6 bases and J by 1 base, with 16 bases in between. For this clone: Its specific antigen is unknown. No much larger clonotype is one base removed from it; base qualities were not supplied.

This sequence was found in an adult with an advanced solid tumor such as melanoma, head and neck, liver or kidney cancer. Sequences were derived from CD4+ or CD8+ T cells sorted from blood, sampled in a trial of the OX40 agonist ivuxolimab. The chain links TRBV6-1 with TRBJ2-7; a tentative D call is TRBD2 (7 bases match). The CDR3: CASSLERGGSYEQYF. The DNA reads TGTGCCAGCAGCCTTGAGAGGGGGGGTTCCTACGAGCAGTACTTC.